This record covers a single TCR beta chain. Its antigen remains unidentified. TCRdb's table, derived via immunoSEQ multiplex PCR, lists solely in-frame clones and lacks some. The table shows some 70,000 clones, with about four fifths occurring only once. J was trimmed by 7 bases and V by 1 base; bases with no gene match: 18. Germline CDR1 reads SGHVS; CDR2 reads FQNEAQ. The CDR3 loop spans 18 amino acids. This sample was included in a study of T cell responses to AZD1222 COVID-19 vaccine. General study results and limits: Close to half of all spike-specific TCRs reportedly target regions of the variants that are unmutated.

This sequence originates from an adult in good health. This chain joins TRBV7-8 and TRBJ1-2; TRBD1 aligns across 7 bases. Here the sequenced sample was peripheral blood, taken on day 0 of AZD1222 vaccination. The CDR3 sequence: CASSLELVDRPTMSGYTF. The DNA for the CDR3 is TGTGCCAGCAGCTTAGAATTAGTGGACAGGCCAACTATGAGTGGCTACACCTTC.